Sequencing of this T cell receptor (beta chain) was carried out in a study of T cell responses to AZD1222 COVID-19 vaccine. The CDR3 runs to 13 residues. V was clipped by 4 bases and J by 8 bases; unmatched bases: 8. Germline V gives CDR1 SGDLS, CDR2 YYNGEE. TCRdb keeps only in-frame clones here, not all; method: immunoSEQ multiplex PCR. The sample lists more than 70,000 clones, 87% occurring once. Overall study findings and caveats: Spike was spanned by vaccine-associated CD4 TCRs, which were dominant at 160-218 and 743-854. When two AZD1222 doses had been given, Spike-specific TCR breadth and depth rose.

Details on this clone: Its specificity is unknown.

The chain has TRBV9 and TRBJ1-2, with 7 bases matching TRBD1. This TCR was sampled from an adult in good health. Sequenced here: peripheral blood, sampled on day 0 of AZD1222 vaccination. In DNA form, the CDR3 reads TGTGCCAGCAGCCCCACAGGGGATCAGGGCTACACCTTC. Translation gives CASSPTGDQGYTF.